The clone carrying this T cell receptor (beta chain) has just a few counts. The source of the sample is a study of shared T cell receptors in the human thymus. The protocol was immunoSEQ multiplex PCR, while the TCRdb copy is restricted to in-frame clones and leaves out a portion. The sample comprises about 540,000 clones, about 80% of which are singletons, and approximately 0.013% rests with the top ten. The CDR3 loop spans 15 amino acids. Germline CDR1 is LGHNT and CDR2 is FRNRAP. Trimming took off 1 base at V and 2 bases at J, with 11 bases between the two ends. This sample also belongs to another study, concerning human thymus T cells. This second report adds: Healthy Finnish infants undergoing corrective surgery for congenital heart defects were the donors. Thymus was obtained from resections taken during corrective heart surgery. Blood and thymic repertoires both appeared biased in V and J gene usage. A high degree of thymic repertoire overlap among unrelated individuals was reported in related research.

The chain joins TRBV12-5 to TRBJ1-2; D is unresolved. The source of this sequence is a boy less than two years old with a congenital heart defect. The sequencing sample was made of thymocytes. CDR3 sequence: CASGLGLKENYGYTF. CDR3 DNA sequence: TGTGCTAGTGGTTTGGGGCTCAAGGAGAACTATGGCTACACCTTC.